The 32 T cell receptor beta chains below all came from one sample that was sequenced in a study of blood T cell repertoires in COVID-19. Clones were sequenced by immunoSEQ multiplex PCR, and TCRdb holds only the in-frame ones, with some missing. The sample lists about 200,000 clones, about 83% occurring once. Sample: PBMCs or T cells enriched from blood (not recorded which). The receptors shown here come from a man aged 35-49 years with acute COVID-19.

The genes are TRBV28 and TRBJ1-4; the D is unclear. The V gene's germline CDR1 is MDHEN and CDR2 SYDVKM. The CDR3 is 11 amino acids. Trimming pared 8 bases from V and 8 bases from J, leaving 9 bases between. CDR3 coding DNA: TGTGCCAGCCGCGGAGTAGAAAAACTGTTTTTT. It is translated as CASRGVEKLFF.

The sample holds one count of this clone. The chain couples TRBV14 to TRBJ1-1; D perhaps matches TRBD1 (6 bases). Germline V gene sequence: CDR1 SGHDN, CDR2 FVKESK. V lost 2 bases and J 9 bases, leaving 13 bases between the germline ends. This CDR3 is built from 13 residues. DNA for the CDR3: TGTGCCAGCAGCCAATGGGGGGGGCAGAAAGCTTTCTTT. Amino acid sequence: CASSQWGGQKAFF.

The chain combines TRBV29-1 with TRBJ1-2; D possibly corresponds to TRBD1 (6 bases). The CDR3 length is 10 residues. Germline lookup yields CDR1 SQVTM and CDR2 ANQGSEA. The V and J ends lost 4 bases and 8 bases respectively, with 8 bases between them. The CDR3 here is CSVGQDGYTF. CDR3 bases: TGCAGCGTTGGACAGGACGGCTACACCTTC. The full variable domain, its missing parts supplied by reference TRBV29-1 and TRBJ1-2, is SAVISQKPSRDICQRGTSLTIQCQVDSQVTMMFWYRQQPGQSLTLIATANQGSEATYESGFVIDKFPISRPNLTFSTLTVSNMSPEDSSIYLCSVGQDGYTFGSGTRLTVV.

The chain has TRBV5-8 and TRBJ2-5; D possibly corresponds to TRBD1 (5 bases). This CDR3 contains 15 residues. The V end lost 4 bases, the J end lost 2 bases, and 15 bases lay between the germline ends. Germline values: CDR1 SGHTS, CDR2 YDEGEE. The CDR3 region has the DNA TGTGCCAGCAGCGGACACCAAGCCGGACAAGAGACCCAGTACTTC. The encoded protein is CASSGHQAGQETQYF.

This clone was observed a single time. CDR3 bases: TGTGCCAGCAGACAGACCGGGACTACCTCAAAGTACTTC. It is translated as CASRQTGTTSKYF. The J gene is TRBJ2-7, the V gene TRBV28, with 7 bases lining up with TRBD2. Per germline, CDR1 MDHEN and CDR2 SYDVKM. This CDR3 has 13 residues. V lost 6 bases to trimming and J lost 11 bases; unmatched junction nucleotides: 13.

The chain employs TRBV5-1 and TRBJ2-1; TRBD2 matches at 9 bases. Unmatched junction bases numbered 8, after V lost 0 bases and J lost 7 bases. The germline gives CDR1 SGHRS, CDR2 YFSETQ. The CDR3 is made up of 16 amino acids. CDR3 amino acids: CASSLVVAGEGNEQFF. DNA of the CDR3: TGCGCCAGCAGCTTGGTTGTAGCGGGAGAGGGGAATGAGCAGTTCTTC.

This chain joins TRBV7-9 and TRBJ1-1; perhaps TRBD1 as D (6 bases). Germline lookup yields CDR1 SEHNR and CDR2 FQNEAQ (reference sequence). The CDR3 loop spans 15 amino acids. Trimming left V 5 bases short and J 6 bases short, with 19 bases between. The CDR3 coding sequence is TGTGCCAGCAGCCCCCGGGTTGGGGACATGGCTGAAGCTTTCTTT. Translation: CASSPRVGDMAEAFF.

This clone appeared a single time. The chain has TRBV2 and TRBJ2-3; 9 bases align to TRBD1. This CDR3 has 13 amino acids. Germline lookup yields CDR1 SNHLY and CDR2 FYNNEI. The V gene end was trimmed by 8 bases and the J gene end by 4 bases; junction bases not matched to a gene: 4. The CDR3 DNA reads as TGTGCCAGCGCGGGACAGGGCCCAGATACGCAGTATTTT. Translation gives CASAGQGPDTQYF.

This chain uses TRBV27 with TRBJ1-6; D is ambiguous. V lost 2 bases and J 7 bases, leaving 3 bases between the germline ends. Germline V CDR1 and CDR2: MNHEY, SMNVEV (reference sequence). This CDR3 is built from 12 residues. CDR3 residues: CASSLLNSPLHF. The CDR3 nucleotides are TGTGCCAGCAGTTTACTCAATTCACCCCTCCACTTT.

The chain combines TRBV7-2 with TRBJ2-7; a weak D match, TRBD2 (6 bases). The V end was cut by 9 bases, the J end by 4 bases, with 10 bases between. Germline V lookup: CDR1 SGHTA, CDR2 FQGNSA. This CDR3 is 11 amino acids long. In DNA, the CDR3 is TGTGCCAGGGAGGGGACTTACGAGCAGTACTTC. It translates to CAREGTYEQYF.

The chain has TRBV2 and TRBJ2-2, with 10 nucleotides matching TRBD2. Trimming cost V 7 bases and J 6 bases; bases outside gene matches: 5. Germline assignment: CDR1 SNHLY and CDR2 FYNNEI. The CDR3 spans 14 residues. CDR3: CASTGTSAPGELFF. The CDR3 bases are TGTGCCAGCACCGGGACTAGCGCCCCCGGGGAGCTGTTTTTT.

The rearrangement links TRBV18 to TRBJ2-7; D might be TRBD2 (5 bases). Trimming stripped 0 bases from V and 2 bases from J, with 8 bases between. Germline-derived CDR1 and CDR2 are KGHSH and LQKENI. This CDR3 is 14 amino acids long. For the CDR3, the DNA is TGTGCCAGCTCACCACCCGGGAATCCCTACGAGCAGTACTTC. Translated, it gives CASSPPGNPYEQYF.

The chain joins TRBV7-2 to TRBJ2-3; 10 bases fit TRBD2. Germline-derived CDR1 and CDR2 are SGHTA and FQGNSA. The CDR3 runs to 14 residues. The V and J ends lost 1 base and 9 bases, in that order; junction bases with no gene match: 4. The CDR3 DNA sequence: TGTGCCAGCAGCTTAGGGCTAGCGGGAGCCACGCAGTATTTT. As protein: CASSLGLAGATQYF. The full variable domain, its missing parts supplied by reference TRBV7-2 and TRBJ2-3, is GAGVSQSPSNKVTEKGKDVELRCDPISGHTALYWYRQSLGQGLEFLIYFQGNSAPDKSGLPSDRFSAERTGGSVSTLTIQRTQQEDSAVYLCASSLGLAGATQYFGPGTRLTVL.

CDR3 DNA sequence: TGTGCCAGCAGTGAGACAGAGGGAGGTTCTGAAGCTTTCTTT. Translation: CASSETEGGSEAFF. The chain couples TRBV27 to TRBJ1-1; a possible D gene is TRBD1 (5 bases). This CDR3 is 14 amino acids long. V was pared by 5 bases and J by 6 bases, with 16 bases between. CDR1 is MNHEY and CDR2 is SMNVEV in the germline V gene (reference sequence).

The sample holds a few counts of this clone. The V gene is TRBV12-5, the J gene TRBJ2-1; 8 bases align to TRBD2. This CDR3 spans 15 amino acids. The germline V gene has CDR1 LGHNT and CDR2 FRNRAP. Losses at the gene ends were 6 bases for V and 4 bases for J; bases not matched to a gene: 8. CDR3 DNA sequence: TGTGCTAGTGGGCGGAGCGGGAGCGGGTACAATGAGCAGTTCTTC. Residues: CASGRSGSGYNEQFF.

The chain is built from TRBV30 and TRBJ2-7, with TRBD1 matching over 8 bases. CDR1 is GTSNPN, CDR2 SVGIG, per germline (reference sequence). J lost 2 bases, V lost 0 bases, and 9 bases had no gene match. CDR3 length: 16 residues. CDR3 in DNA: TGTGCCTGGAGTGTAGGTGGGCCGGGACAGGCCTACGAGCAGTACTTC. Protein: CAWSVGGPGQAYEQYF.

The chain combines TRBV28 with TRBJ1-4, with TRBD1 matching over 8 bases. This CDR3 region has 15 residues. Germline V CDR1 and CDR2: MDHEN, SYDVKM. The V and J ends lost 6 bases and 5 bases, in that order; junction bases with no gene match: 8. CDR3 bases: TGTGCCAGCAGAGGCTCCGGGACAGGAAATGAAAAACTGTTTTTT. Translated: CASRGSGTGNEKLFF.

This chain links TRBV29-1 with TRBJ1-1; unclear D gene. With 6 bases removed from V and 3 bases from J, the gap between germline ends came to 11 bases. In germline, CDR1 is SQVTM, CDR2 ANQGSEA. This CDR3 spans 12 amino acids. The CDR3 DNA reads as TGCAGCGTGGGAGGACTGTACACTGAAGCTTTCTTT. Amino acids: CSVGGLYTEAFF.

V usage is TRBV6-5 and J usage is TRBJ2-7; D may be TRBD2 (7 bases). Germline V lookup: CDR1 MNHEY, CDR2 SVGAGI. This CDR3 comprises 15 residues. V was trimmed by 6 bases and J by 2 bases, leaving 17 bases between them. CDR3 region: CASRGGGSATYEQYF. CDR3 coding DNA: TGTGCCAGCAGAGGGGGGGGTAGCGCCACCTACGAGCAGTACTTC.

The V call is TRBV10-2, the J call TRBJ2-3; TRBD1 matches 8 bases. The J segment lost 1 base and the V segment lost 0 bases, leaving 3 bases of the junction unmatched. Per the germline V gene, CDR1 is WSHSY and CDR2 is SAAADI. This CDR3 contains 16 residues. This CDR3 reads CASSESGGQGTDTQYF. The CDR3 nucleotides are TGCGCCAGCAGTGAGTCCGGGGGACAGGGCACAGATACGCAGTATTTT.

This clone was picked up one time. The chain uses TRBV30 and TRBJ2-1, with TRBD1 matching 9 bases. After removal of 4 bases from V and 7 bases from J, the junction contained 5 bases not matched to a gene. This CDR3 region has 13 residues. Germline V gene lookup returns CDR1 GTSNPN and CDR2 SVGIG (reference sequence). CDR3 bases: TGTGCCTGGATTGACAGGGGGGGAAATGAGCAGTTCTTC. It codes for CAWIDRGGNEQFF. Full variable domain (missing parts from reference TRBV30 and TRBJ2-1): SQTIHQWPATLVQPVGSPLSLECTVEGTSNPNLYWYRQAAGRGLQLLFYSVGIGQISSEVPQNLSASRPQDRQFILSSKKLLLSDSGFYLCAWIDRGGNEQFFGPGTRLTVL.

This clone was seen only a few times. The chain is built from TRBV2 and TRBJ2-3, with 10 bases lining up with TRBD2. The germline V gene encodes CDR1 SNHLY and CDR2 FYNNEI. Trimming at V came to 3 bases and at J to 1 base, leaving 1 base not matched to a gene. This CDR3 has 15 residues. The CDR3 here is CASSELAGGTDTQYF. As DNA, the CDR3 is TGTGCCAGCAGTGAGCTAGCGGGAGGCACAGATACGCAGTATTTT.

The chain joins TRBV6-5 to TRBJ1-1; 8 bases agree with TRBD1. CDR3 length: 14 residues. The V and J ends lost 6 bases and 1 base, in that order; junction bases with no gene match: 4. Germline assignment: CDR1 MNHEY and CDR2 SVGAGI. The CDR3 is CASSIDRGNTEAFF. The CDR3 DNA reads TGTGCCAGCAGCATTGACAGGGGGAACACTGAAGCTTTCTTT.

This rearrangement joins TRBV6-1 to TRBJ1-2; D remains ambiguous. Germline values: CDR1 MNHNS, CDR2 SASEGT. Between the trimmed V and J ends, which lost 2 bases and 1 base, there was a span of 14 bases. The CDR3 covers 16 residues. CDR3 sequence: CASSELTVPVNYGYTF. The CDR3, as DNA: TGTGCCAGCAGTGAATTAACAGTGCCAGTTAACTATGGCTACACCTTC.

The CDR3 sequence is CASSYSIAAPRGYTF. CDR3 coding DNA: TGTGCCAGCAGTTACTCGATAGCAGCACCGCGGGGCTACACCTTC. This rearrangement joins TRBV6-5 to TRBJ1-2, with no clear D. The germline V gene has CDR1 MNHEY and CDR2 SVGAGI. V was cut by 0 bases and J by 8 bases, with 16 bases left in between. The CDR3 length is 15 residues.

This CDR3 reads CASSPFAGRRSTDTQYF. CDR3 DNA: TGTGCCAGCAGCCCCTTCGCGGGGAGACGAAGCACAGATACGCAGTATTTT. The chain recombines TRBV14 with TRBJ2-3; tentatively, D is TRBD2 (6 bases). This CDR3 contains 17 residues. CDR1 SGHDN and CDR2 FVKESK come from the germline V gene. Trimming stripped 4 bases from V and 0 bases from J, with 17 bases between.

Only a few counts were recorded for this clone. This chain uses TRBV18 with TRBJ2-5; TRBD2 aligns across 10 bases. The germline CDR1 and CDR2 sequences are KGHSH and LQKENI. The CDR3 extends over 15 amino acids. V dropped 3 bases and J dropped 2; count of bases not matched to a gene: 3. The CDR3 sequence is CASSPRTSGQETQYF. The CDR3, as DNA: TGTGCCAGCTCACCGAGGACTAGCGGACAAGAGACCCAGTACTTC.

There are many counts of this clone. The chain has TRBV6-5 and TRBJ1-5; 7 bases line up with TRBD1. The CDR3 contains 15 residues. With 9 bases clipped from V and 5 bases from J, the junction kept 13 bases outside the gene matches. Germline lookup yields CDR1 MNHEY and CDR2 SVGAGI. The DNA for the CDR3 is TGTGCCAGTGGCCTCGGTCTGACAGGGTATCAGCCCCAGCATTTT. This encodes CASGLGLTGYQPQHF.

Only a few counts were recorded for this clone. The chain is built from TRBV5-4 and TRBJ2-7; 12 bases agree with TRBD2. The CDR3 runs 16 residues. Germline trimming cut 2 bases from V and 6 bases from J; bases unmatched to any gene: 9. Per germline, CDR1 SGHNT and CDR2 YYREEE (reference sequence). The CDR3 loop is CASSFLTLAGGPEQYF. For the CDR3, the DNA is TGTGCCAGCAGCTTTCTAACACTAGCGGGAGGACCCGAGCAGTACTTC.

This clone was picked up a small number of times. V and J are TRBV7-9 and TRBJ1-6; D ambiguous. In germline, CDR1 is SEHNR, CDR2 FQNEAQ (reference sequence). There are 14 residues in the CDR3. V was pared by 3 bases and J by 7 bases, with 10 bases between. In DNA form, the CDR3 reads TGTGCCAGCAGCTTTGAGGTAGAAAATTCACCCCTCCACTTT. It yields the protein CASSFEVENSPLHF.

This rearrangement joins TRBV28 to TRBJ1-1, with TRBD1 matching over 7 bases. Germline V gene data show CDR1 as MDHEN and CDR2 as SYDVKM. CDR3 length: 15 residues. Trimming cost V 7 bases and J 5 bases; bases outside gene matches: 13. This CDR3 reads CASNHRTGEGTEAFF. The DNA of the CDR3 is TGTGCCAGCAACCATCGTACAGGGGAAGGAACTGAAGCTTTCTTT.

The chain is built from TRBV7-8 and TRBJ1-1, with D unclear. V was shortened by 7 bases and J by 5 bases, with 17 bases between the two germline ends. Per the germline V gene, CDR1 is SGHVS and CDR2 is FQNEAQ. The CDR3 length is 14 residues. The CDR3 spells CASILYGVGTEAFF. The CDR3 DNA is TGTGCCAGCATCCTCTACGGGGTCGGAACTGAAGCTTTCTTT. The whole variable domain, filled in from reference TRBV7-8 and TRBJ1-1, reads GAGVSQSPRYKVAKRGQDVALRCDPISGHVSLFWYQQALGQGPEFLTYFQNEAQLDKSGLPSDRFFAERPEGSVSTLKIQRTQQEDSAVYLCASILYGVGTEAFFGQGTRLTVV.